This T cell receptor (beta chain) stems from a study of shared clonotypes between healthy human individuals. The length of the CDR3 is 14 residues. The germline CDR1 and CDR2 sequences are SGHTA and FQGTGA. V was shortened by 5 bases and J by 1 base, with 10 bases between the two germline ends. The repertoire was sequenced with immunoSEQ multiplex PCR; TCRdb's copy has only in-frame clones and lacks some. This sample has approximately 500,000 clones; 75% to 85% occur once, and the top ten carry 10% to 15%. Every contributor of samples was a Caucasian grown-up residing in Nashville, Tennessee. Sequencing used PBMCs. The receptor comes from a woman in her thirties or forties in good health. Some clones in this sample may be carry-over from other donors' samples. This chain uses TRBV7-3 with TRBJ2-3, with D possibly being TRBD1 or TRBD2 (5 bases each). Here the CDR3 reads CASSRGRGTDTQYF. The CDR3 DNA is TGTGCCAGCAGCCGGGGCAGGGGCACAGATACGCAGTATTTT.